The rows below give T cell receptor beta chains drawn from one sample of a study of blood T cells in healthy people across ages. TCRdb analysed the 5' RACE reads with MiXCR anew, one entry per CDR3 protein. The sample lists roughly 680,000 distinct CDR3 sequences, roughly half occurring once. The sample comprised blood. Source of these receptors: a woman of 80 years or more in good health. Both conserved end residues are part of each CDR3. D genes are given only for firm matches. The size field is filled for only some rows; it gives once, few, many or a size class.

cdr3_aa cdr3_nt d_call clone_size j_call v_call
CASSRSTGYEQYF TGTGCCAGCAGCCGCTCGACGGGCTACGAGCAGTACTTC - - TRBJ2-7 TRBV7-2
CASSTTGAYGYTF TGTGCCAGCAGCACGACAGGGGCGTATGGCTACACCTTC TRBD1 - TRBJ1-2 TRBV7-2
CASSPLMGGGRYNEQFF TGTGCCAGCAGCCCACTGATGGGCGGGGGCCGCTACAATGAACAGTTCTTC - - TRBJ2-1 TRBV11-2
CASSQPGSGANVLTF TGTGCCAGCAGCCAACCGGGTTCTGGGGCCAACGTCCTGACTTTC - many TRBJ2-6 TRBV27
CASSPRDLYEQYF TGTGCCAGCTCACCCCGGGACCTCTACGAGCAGTACTTC - few TRBJ2-7 TRBV18
CASSYSLDSPRYTF TGTGCCAGCAGTTACTCTTTGGACAGTCCTCGCTACACCTTC - - TRBJ1-2 TRBV6-6
CASSWGGANTGELFF TGTGCCAGCAGTTGGGGCGGCGCGAACACCGGGGAGCTGTTTTTT - - TRBJ2-2 TRBV27
CASSYVSSTDTQYF TGTGCCAGCAGTTATGTGTCCAGCACAGATACGCAGTATTTT - many TRBJ2-3 TRBV6-5
CAWSVVQGAYEQYF TGTGCCTGGAGTGTTGTCCAGGGGGCGTACGAGCAGTACTTC TRBD1 - TRBJ2-7 TRBV30
CASTPNWATAKNIQYF TGTGCCAGCACCCCAAACTGGGCGACTGCTAAAAACATTCAGTACTTC - many TRBJ2-4 TRBV7-2
CASSVEGGSGNTIYF TGTGCCAGCAGCGTAGAAGGAGGCTCTGGAAACACCATATATTTT - once TRBJ1-3 TRBV9
CAISEQPGTDTQYF TGTGCCATCAGTGAACAGCCAGGGACAGATACGCAGTATTTT - few TRBJ2-3 TRBV10-3
CASRFSTGPNTEAFF TGTGCCAGCAGGTTTTCGACAGGGCCGAACACTGAAGCTTTCTTT - few TRBJ1-1 TRBV21-1
CASSLGLGTAGNEKLFF TGTGCCAGCAGCTTAGGTCTCGGGACAGCGGGAAATGAAAAACTGTTTTTT TRBD1 few TRBJ1-4 TRBV7-9
CASSPAAGNYNEQFF TGCGCCAGCAGCCCGGCGGCGGGAAATTACAATGAGCAGTTCTTC - - TRBJ2-1 TRBV5-1
CSARRENEQFF TGCAGTGCTCGCAGGGAGAATGAGCAGTTCTTC - many TRBJ2-1 TRBV20-1
CASGDGGTGVFEQYF TGTGCCAGTGGGGATGGTGGGACAGGGGTTTTCGAGCAGTACTTC TRBD1 once TRBJ2-7 TRBV6-6
CASNPGATDTQYF TGTGCCAGCAACCCGGGAGCGACAGATACGCAGTATTTT - many TRBJ2-3 TRBV6-5
CASSYKNLSETQYF TGTGCCAGCAGCTACAAAAACCTAAGTGAGACCCAGTACTTC - - TRBJ2-5 TRBV7-9
CASRGRVNTEAFF TGTGCCAGCAGGGGCAGGGTGAACACTGAAGCTTTCTTT - few TRBJ1-1 TRBV6-5
CASSQINYNEQFF TGTGCCAGCAGCCAAATCAATTACAATGAGCAGTTCTTC - many TRBJ2-1 TRBV7-9
CASVRGGFETQYF TGTGCCAGCGTAAGGGGCGGGTTCGAGACCCAGTACTTC - many TRBJ2-5 TRBV7-9
CASSPNRGARGYTF TGTGCCAGCAGCCCCAATCGAGGGGCGCGAGGCTACACCTTC - many TRBJ1-2 TRBV27
CASSFRFQETQYF TGTGCCAGCAGTTTCCGGTTCCAAGAGACCCAGTACTTC - - TRBJ2-5 TRBV12-3/TRBV12-4